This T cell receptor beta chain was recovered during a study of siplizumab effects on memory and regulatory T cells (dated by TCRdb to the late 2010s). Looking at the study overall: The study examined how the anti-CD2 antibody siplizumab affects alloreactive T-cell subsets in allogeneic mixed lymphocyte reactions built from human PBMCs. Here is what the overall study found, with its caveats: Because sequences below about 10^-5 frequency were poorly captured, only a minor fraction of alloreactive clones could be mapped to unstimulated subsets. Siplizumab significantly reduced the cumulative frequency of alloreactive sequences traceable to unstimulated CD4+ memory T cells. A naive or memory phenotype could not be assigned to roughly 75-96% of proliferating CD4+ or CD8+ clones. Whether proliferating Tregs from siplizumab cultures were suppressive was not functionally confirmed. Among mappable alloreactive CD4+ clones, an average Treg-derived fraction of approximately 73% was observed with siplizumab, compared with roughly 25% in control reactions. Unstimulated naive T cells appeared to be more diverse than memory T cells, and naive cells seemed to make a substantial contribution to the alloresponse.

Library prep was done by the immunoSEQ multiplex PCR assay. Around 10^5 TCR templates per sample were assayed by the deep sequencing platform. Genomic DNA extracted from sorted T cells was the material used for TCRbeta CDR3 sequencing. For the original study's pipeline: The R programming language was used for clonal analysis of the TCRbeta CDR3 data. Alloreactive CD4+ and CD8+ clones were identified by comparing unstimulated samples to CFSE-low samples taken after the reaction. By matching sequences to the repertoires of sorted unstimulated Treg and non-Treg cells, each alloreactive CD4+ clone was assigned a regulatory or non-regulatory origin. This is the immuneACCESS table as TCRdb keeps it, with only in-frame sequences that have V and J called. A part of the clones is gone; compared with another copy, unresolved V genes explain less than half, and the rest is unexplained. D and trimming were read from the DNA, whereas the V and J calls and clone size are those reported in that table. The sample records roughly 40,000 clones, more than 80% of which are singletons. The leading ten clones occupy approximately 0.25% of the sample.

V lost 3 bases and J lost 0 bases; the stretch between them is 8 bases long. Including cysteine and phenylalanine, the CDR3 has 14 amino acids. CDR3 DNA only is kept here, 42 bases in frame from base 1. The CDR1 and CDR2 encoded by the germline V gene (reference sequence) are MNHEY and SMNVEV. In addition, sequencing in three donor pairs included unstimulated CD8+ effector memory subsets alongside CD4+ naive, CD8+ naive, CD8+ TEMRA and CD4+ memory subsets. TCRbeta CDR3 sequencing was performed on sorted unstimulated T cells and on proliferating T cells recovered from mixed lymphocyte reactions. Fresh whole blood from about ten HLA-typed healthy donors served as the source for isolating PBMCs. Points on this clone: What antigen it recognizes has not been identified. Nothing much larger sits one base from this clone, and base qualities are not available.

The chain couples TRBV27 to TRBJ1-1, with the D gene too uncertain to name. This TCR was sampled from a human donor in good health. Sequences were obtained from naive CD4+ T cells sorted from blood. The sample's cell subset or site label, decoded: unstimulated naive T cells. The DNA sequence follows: TGTGCCAGCAGTTTGAGGGTTTTGAACACTGAAGCTTTCTTT. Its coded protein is CASSLRVLNTEAFF.